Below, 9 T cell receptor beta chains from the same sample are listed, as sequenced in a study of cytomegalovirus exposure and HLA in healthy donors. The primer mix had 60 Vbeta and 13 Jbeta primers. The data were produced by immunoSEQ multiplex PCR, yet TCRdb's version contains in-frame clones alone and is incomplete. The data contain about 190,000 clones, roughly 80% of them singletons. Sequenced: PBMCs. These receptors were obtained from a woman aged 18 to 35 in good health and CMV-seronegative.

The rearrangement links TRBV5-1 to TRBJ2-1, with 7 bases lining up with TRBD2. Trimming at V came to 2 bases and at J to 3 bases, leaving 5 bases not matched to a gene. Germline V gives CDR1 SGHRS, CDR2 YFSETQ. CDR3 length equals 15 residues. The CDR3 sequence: CASSLAGPDYNEQFF. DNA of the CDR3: TGCGCCAGCAGCTTAGCGGGACCCGACTACAATGAGCAGTTCTTC.

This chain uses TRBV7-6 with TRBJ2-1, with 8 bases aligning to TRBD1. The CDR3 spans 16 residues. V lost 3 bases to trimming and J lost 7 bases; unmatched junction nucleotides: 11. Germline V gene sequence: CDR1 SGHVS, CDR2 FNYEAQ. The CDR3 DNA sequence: TGTGCCAGCAGCTTCCAAACAGGGGGTATGGGAAATGAGCAGTTCTTC. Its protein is CASSFQTGGMGNEQFF.

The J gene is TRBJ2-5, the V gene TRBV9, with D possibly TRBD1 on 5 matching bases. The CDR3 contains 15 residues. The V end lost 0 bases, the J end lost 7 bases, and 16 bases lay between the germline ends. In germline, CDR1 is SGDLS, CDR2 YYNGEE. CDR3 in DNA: TGTGCCAGCAGCGTAGGTGCAGGGCAAATTGGGACCCAGTACTTC. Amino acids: CASSVGAGQIGTQYF.

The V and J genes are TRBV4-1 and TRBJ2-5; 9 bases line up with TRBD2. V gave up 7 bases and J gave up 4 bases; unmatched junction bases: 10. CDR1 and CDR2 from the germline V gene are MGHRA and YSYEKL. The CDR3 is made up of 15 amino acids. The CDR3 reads CASTLSRGGRETQYF. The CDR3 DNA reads TGCGCCAGCACTTTGTCGCGGGGGGGCCGAGAGACCCAGTACTTC.

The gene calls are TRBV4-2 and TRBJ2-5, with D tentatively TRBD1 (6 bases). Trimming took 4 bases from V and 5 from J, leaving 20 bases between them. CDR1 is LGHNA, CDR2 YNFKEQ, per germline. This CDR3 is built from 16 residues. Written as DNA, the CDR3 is TGTGCCAGCAGCCTCCATCGTGGGGGCTCCCAGGAGACCCAGTACTTC. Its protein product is CASSLHRGGSQETQYF.

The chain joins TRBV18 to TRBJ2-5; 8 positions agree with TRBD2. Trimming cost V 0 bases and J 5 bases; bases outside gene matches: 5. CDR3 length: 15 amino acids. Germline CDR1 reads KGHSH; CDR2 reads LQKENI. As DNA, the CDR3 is TGTGCCAGCTCACCACCCGGGGGGGCCTGGGAGACCCAGTACTTC. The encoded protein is CASSPPGGAWETQYF.

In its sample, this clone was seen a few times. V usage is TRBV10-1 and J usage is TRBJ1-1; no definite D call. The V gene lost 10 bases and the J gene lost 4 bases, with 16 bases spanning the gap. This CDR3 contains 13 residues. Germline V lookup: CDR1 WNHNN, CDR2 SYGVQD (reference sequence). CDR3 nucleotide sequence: TGCGCCACGTCGCGGGGATATGGCACTGAAGCTTTCTTT. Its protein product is CATSRGYGTEAFF.

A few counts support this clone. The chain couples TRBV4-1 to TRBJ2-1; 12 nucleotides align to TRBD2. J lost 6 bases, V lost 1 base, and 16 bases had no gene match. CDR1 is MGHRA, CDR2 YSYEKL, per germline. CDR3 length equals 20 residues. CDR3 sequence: CASSQVAFGLAGGPGNEQFF. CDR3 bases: TGCGCCAGCAGCCAAGTCGCTTTCGGCCTAGCGGGGGGGCCAGGCAATGAGCAGTTCTTC.

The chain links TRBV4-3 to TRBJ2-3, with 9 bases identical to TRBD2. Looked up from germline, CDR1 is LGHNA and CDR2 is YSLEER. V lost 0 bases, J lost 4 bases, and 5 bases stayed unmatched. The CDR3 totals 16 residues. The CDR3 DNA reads TGCGCCAGCAGCCAAGATAGCGGGAGTCTCGCAGATACGCAGTATTTT. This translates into CASSQDSGSLADTQYF.